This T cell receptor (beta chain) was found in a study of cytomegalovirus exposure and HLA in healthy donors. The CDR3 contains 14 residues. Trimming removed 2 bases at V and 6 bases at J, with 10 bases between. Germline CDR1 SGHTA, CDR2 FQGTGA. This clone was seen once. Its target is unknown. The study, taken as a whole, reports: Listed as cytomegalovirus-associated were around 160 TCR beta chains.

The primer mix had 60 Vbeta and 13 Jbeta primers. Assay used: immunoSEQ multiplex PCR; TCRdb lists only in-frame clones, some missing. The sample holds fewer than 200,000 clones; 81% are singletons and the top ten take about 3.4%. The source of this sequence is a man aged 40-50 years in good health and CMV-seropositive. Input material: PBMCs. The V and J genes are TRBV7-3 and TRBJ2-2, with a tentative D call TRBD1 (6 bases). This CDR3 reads CASSLEGVAGELFF. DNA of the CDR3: TGTGCCAGCAGCTTAGAGGGGGTTGCCGGGGAGCTGTTTTTT.